Below are 8 T cell receptor beta chains sequenced from a single sample in a study of blood T cell repertoires in COVID-19. The assay was immunoSEQ multiplex PCR, and TCRdb's table has in-frame clones only and misses some. The sample shows about 160,000 clones, about 85% of them seen only once. Sequencing input: peripheral blood. The source is a man at least 80 years old with COVID-19, enrolled during active disease.

The CDR3 DNA is TGTGCCAGCAGCTTAGGTCGGGGGAAGGACACCGGGGAGCTGTTTTTT. Encoded protein: CASSLGRGKDTGELFF. V gene TRBV7-9 combines with J gene TRBJ2-2; weak D call: TRBD2 (6 bases). Trimming removed 1 base from V and 3 bases from J, with 12 bases in between. The CDR3 is 16 residues long. Germline V CDR1 and CDR2: SEHNR, FQNEAQ (reference sequence). Looking up the rest from reference TRBV7-9 and TRBJ2-2 gives the full variable domain: DTGVSQNPRHKITKRGQNVTFRCDPISEHNRLYWYRQTLGQGPEFLTYFQNEAQLEKSRLLSDRFSAERPKGSFSTLEIQRTEQGDSAMYLCASSLGRGKDTGELFFGEGSRLTVL.

This clone was detected once. CDR3 residues: CASSLAPGTGGTDTQYF. CDR3 nucleotide sequence: TGTGCCAGCAGCCTGGCTCCGGGGACAGGGGGCACAGATACGCAGTATTTT. V usage is TRBV5-5 and J usage is TRBJ2-3, with 10 bases matching TRBD1. Unmatched junction bases numbered 9, after V lost 4 bases and J lost 1 base. The CDR3 length is 17 residues. Germline V gene sequence: CDR1 SGHKS, CDR2 YYEKEE (reference sequence). Filled out from reference TRBV5-5 and TRBJ2-3, the complete variable domain reads DAGVTQSPTHLIKTRGQQVTLRCSPISGHKSVSWYQQVLGQGPQFIFQYYEKEERGRGNFPDRFSARQFPNYSSELNVNALLLGDSALYLCASSLAPGTGGTDTQYFGPGTRLTVL.

The rearrangement joins TRBV6-5 to TRBJ2-7; 9 bases agree with TRBD2. The CDR3 is 13 amino acids. Germline CDR1 and CDR2: MNHEY and SVGAGI. Unmatched junction bases numbered 6, after V lost 7 bases and J lost 5 bases. CDR3 amino acids: CASTRGGVDEQYF. The CDR3 DNA reads as TGTGCCAGCACGCGGGGGGGCGTAGACGAGCAGTACTTC.

The chain joins TRBV6-5 to TRBJ1-1, with TRBD1 identical over 8 bases. Germline V gene data show CDR1 as MNHEY and CDR2 as SVGAGI. Unmatched junction bases numbered 9, after V lost 7 bases and J lost 5 bases. The CDR3 loop spans 14 amino acids. DNA of the CDR3: TGTGCCAGCAAGGGAACAGGGGGGAGAACTGAAGCTTTCTTT. Translation: CASKGTGGRTEAFF.

The V and J genes are TRBV5-6 and TRBJ1-2; no definite D call. Germline CDR1 is SGHDT and CDR2 is YYEEEE. The CDR3 covers 14 residues. Trimming shortened V by 0 bases and J by 8 bases, and 14 bases separated the two germline ends. The CDR3 nucleotides read TGTGCCAGCAGCTTGGTCCCTGATACGGGGGGCTACACCTTC. Translation gives CASSLVPDTGGYTF.

The rearrangement joins TRBV6-6 to TRBJ1-1; D gene unclear. This CDR3 is built from 14 residues. Between the trimmed V and J ends, which lost 0 bases and 6 bases, there was a span of 11 bases. Germline lookup yields CDR1 MNHNY and CDR2 SVGAGI (reference sequence). The CDR3 DNA sequence: TGTGCCAGCAGTTACTCGACTAACGTGGCTGAAGCTTTCTTT. Its translation is CASSYSTNVAEAFF.

This clone was seen a handful of times. This rearrangement joins TRBV7-3 to TRBJ1-1; 7 bases fit TRBD1. Trimming took 7 bases from V and 6 from J; bases not matched to a gene: 11. Per the germline V gene, CDR1 is SGHTA and CDR2 is FQGTGA. The CDR3 contains 14 residues. The CDR3 spells CASNEGAGGSEAFF. The CDR3 DNA is TGTGCCAGCAACGAAGGGGCAGGGGGATCTGAAGCTTTCTTT.

This clone was found a few times. The chain joins TRBV6-6 to TRBJ1-1; perhaps TRBD1 as D (5 bases). Trimming removed 8 bases at V and 1 base at J, with 20 bases between. CDR1 and CDR2 from the germline V gene are MNHNY and SVGAGI (reference sequence). The CDR3 totals 16 residues. Written as DNA, the CDR3 is TGTGCCAGCCGACTAGCGGGGACCCTCTCGAACACTGAAGCTTTCTTT. Its protein is CASRLAGTLSNTEAFF.